This entry describes one T cell receptor beta chain. The data originate from a study of blood T cell repertoires in COVID-19. At the level of the study: PBMCs, B-cell-depleted T cells, or T cells provided the cDNA or gDNA that made up the material.

Germline values: CDR1 MNHEY, CDR2 SVGAGI. The V end was cut by 0 bases, the J end by 10 bases, with 7 bases between. The CDR3 spans 13 residues. The assay was immunoSEQ multiplex PCR, and TCRdb's table has in-frame clones only and misses some. The sample has over 150,000 clones, approximately 83% seen once. The TCR sequence derives from a woman aged 60-75 years with acute or convalescent COVID-19. Sequences were obtained from peripheral blood. This rearrangement joins TRBV6-5 to TRBJ1-6, with D perhaps matching TRBD1 (5 bases). The CDR3, as DNA: TGTGCCAGCAGTTACTCGCGGGACTCACCCCTCCACTTT. It translates to CASSYSRDSPLHF.